This T cell receptor beta chain was sequenced for a study of shared clonotypes between healthy human individuals. Turning to the study itself: Three plates each covered CD4 naive and memory; CD8 naive two, CD8 memory one.

CDR1 is SGHRS and CDR2 is YFSETQ in the germline V gene. The CDR3 has 18 amino acids. V lost 1 base and J lost 6; bases outside the gene matches: 16. TCRdb's table, derived via immunoSEQ multiplex PCR, lists solely in-frame clones and lacks some. The data show about 2 million clones, just under 95% seen once. CD45RO negativity and positive selection for CCR7 defined naive CD8 cells, a population that excluded terminally differentiated effector memory CD45RA+ cells. Sequencing input: naive CD8+ T cells sorted from blood. This rearrangement joins TRBV5-1 to TRBJ2-3, with TRBD2 matching over 8 bases. The source of this sequence is a man in his late teens or twenties in good health. The CDR3 loop reads CASSLFAVEAGDFDTQYF. CDR3 DNA: TGCGCCAGCAGCTTGTTCGCTGTGGAAGCGGGGGATTTTGATACGCAGTATTTT. The entire variable domain, with the rest obtained from reference TRBV5-1 and TRBJ2-3, is as follows: KAGVTQTPRYLIKTRGQQVTLSCSPISGHRSVSWYQQTPGQGLQFLFEYFSETQRNKGNFPGRFSGRQFSNSRSEMNVSTLELGDSALYLCASSLFAVEAGDFDTQYFGPGTRLTVL.